The 32 T cell receptor beta chains below all came from one sample that was sequenced in a study of shared clonotypes between healthy human individuals. Data came from immunoSEQ multiplex PCR; TCRdb stores just in-frame clones and leaves some out. The sample comprises about 710,000 clones, approximately 77% of which are singletons, and about 1.8% rests with the top ten. Source material: memory CD4+ T cells sorted from blood. As for subset: CD45RA-negative fraction. All receptors derive from a woman aged 30 to 39 in good health.

The V call is TRBV28, the J call TRBJ1-2; D is uncertain. CDR1 and CDR2 from the germline V gene are MDHEN and SYDVKM. V was trimmed by 6 bases and J by 4 bases, leaving 18 bases between them. The CDR3 consists of 15 residues. CDR3 DNA sequence: TGTGCCAGCAGCCCCCCTGTGAGGGTGCCCTATGGCTACACCTTC. Its translation: CASSPPVRVPYGYTF.

The chain links TRBV13 to TRBJ1-4, with no clear D. Trimming removed 3 bases from V and 9 bases from J, with 11 bases in between. Germline-derived CDR1 and CDR2 are PRHDT and FYEKMQ (reference sequence). The CDR3 loop spans 13 amino acids. The CDR3 DNA reads TGTGCCAGCAGCTTTCAGGTTCAGAAAAAACTGTTTTTT. Translating gives CASSFQVQKKLFF.

V gene TRBV27 combines with J gene TRBJ2-1; TRBD2 is a possible D gene (6 bases). Trimming cost V 5 bases and J 6 bases, with 35 bases left between them. This CDR3 has 21 residues. CDR1 MNHEY and CDR2 SMNVEV come from the germline V gene (reference sequence). CDR3 bases: TGTGCCAGCAGTCCCCAATGGTTTGCGTCGGCGGCCATGAGGGGACTCAATGAGCAGTTCTTC. It encodes CASSPQWFASAAMRGLNEQFF.

The chain employs TRBV6-5 and TRBJ2-7; weak D call: TRBD2 (7 bases). Germline V gene data show CDR1 as MNHEY and CDR2 as SVGAGI. Trimming stripped 2 bases from V and 3 bases from J, with 17 bases between. The CDR3 covers 16 residues. The CDR3 DNA is TGTGCCAGCAGTTACCGTGGACGGGGGGCCAACTACGAGCAGTACTTC. This encodes CASSYRGRGANYEQYF.

V usage is TRBV27 and J usage is TRBJ1-4, with 9 bases matching TRBD1. V gave up 5 bases and J gave up 7 bases; unmatched junction bases: 8. Germline V gene sequence: CDR1 MNHEY, CDR2 SMNVEV (reference sequence). This CDR3 is 15 amino acids long. The CDR3 reads CASSNRGRGGEKLFF. The CDR3 nucleotides are TGTGCCAGCAGTAACAGGGGGCGGGGGGGTGAAAAACTGTTTTTT.

This chain connects TRBV6-5 to TRBJ2-5; TRBD1 matches 8 bases. Germline V gene data show CDR1 as MNHEY and CDR2 as SVGAGI. CDR3 size: 15 residues. The V and J ends lost 7 bases and 1 base, in that order; junction bases with no gene match: 8. DNA for the CDR3: TGTGCCAGCACAAAGACAGGGGTTCTCCAAGAGACCCAGTACTTC. As protein: CASTKTGVLQETQYF.

Of note for this clone: This specimen includes other DNA sequences encoding the same CDR3. V gene TRBV18 combines with J gene TRBJ2-5; D may be TRBD2 (5 bases). The V end was cut by 2 bases, the J end by 5 bases, with 6 bases between. Germline loops: CDR1 KGHSH, CDR2 LQKENI. The CDR3 sequence is 12 residues long. The CDR3 protein is CASSPSGETQYF. The CDR3 bases are TGTGCCAGCTCACCATCGGGGGAGACCCAGTACTTC.

The V call is TRBV28, the J call TRBJ2-7; D might be TRBD1 (6 bases). The CDR3 length is 12 residues. V was shortened by 4 bases and J by 3 bases, with 7 bases between the two germline ends. Germline loops: CDR1 MDHEN, CDR2 SYDVKM. The CDR3 bases are TGTGCCAGCAGTTACAGGGTCTACGAGCAGTACTTC. Its protein product is CASSYRVYEQYF.

This rearrangement joins TRBV7-8 to TRBJ2-3, with D maybe TRBD2 (6 bases). V was shortened by 4 bases and J by 1 base, with 12 bases between the two germline ends. The CDR3 sequence is 15 residues long. Germline V CDR1 and CDR2: SGHVS, FQNEAQ. Here the CDR3 reads CASSSLKRGTDTQYF. In nucleotides, the CDR3 is TGTGCCAGCAGCTCCCTCAAGCGGGGCACAGATACGCAGTATTTT.

V gene TRBV19 combines with J gene TRBJ2-1, with a possible D match to TRBD2 (6 bases). The germline gives CDR1 LNHDA, CDR2 SQIVND (reference sequence). The germline V and J ends were trimmed by 3 bases and 7 bases, with 13 bases remaining between them. There are 14 residues in the CDR3. The CDR3 DNA reads as TGTGCCAGTAGTATGGGCGTGGGGGGAAATGAGCAGTTCTTC. Encoded protein: CASSMGVGGNEQFF.

The V call is TRBV7-2, the J call TRBJ1-4; 8 bases are a match to TRBD1. The J segment lost 7 bases and the V segment lost 5 bases, leaving 3 bases of the junction unmatched. Germline CDR1 reads SGHTA; CDR2 reads FQGNSA. The CDR3 totals 13 residues. The CDR3, as DNA: TGTGCCAGCAGCACAGGGGGAGGTGAAAAACTGTTTTTT. Its protein is CASSTGGGEKLFF.

The CDR3 DNA is TGTGCCAGCAGCTTCGGACAGGGGGCAGATACGCAGTATTTT. This gives the protein CASSFGQGADTQYF. The chain combines TRBV7-9 with TRBJ2-3; 10 nucleotides match TRBD1. With 3 bases clipped from V and 4 bases from J, the junction kept 1 base outside the gene matches. The germline V gene has CDR1 SEHNR and CDR2 FQNEAQ (reference sequence). The CDR3 totals 14 residues. Full variable domain (rest looked up from reference TRBV7-9 and TRBJ2-3): DTGVSQNPRHKITKRGQNVTFRCDPISEHNRLYWYRQTLGQGPEFLTYFQNEAQLEKSRLLSDRFSAERPKGSFSTLEIQRTEQGDSAMYLCASSFGQGADTQYFGPGTRLTVL.

V usage is TRBV28 and J usage is TRBJ2-7; 11 bases align to TRBD2. This CDR3 has 16 amino acids. Trimming cost V 7 bases and J 0 bases; bases outside gene matches: 8. Germline V gene data show CDR1 as MDHEN and CDR2 as SYDVKM. DNA for the CDR3: TGTGCCAGCACCGTAGCGGGAGGGACGATCTCCTACGAGCAGTACTTC. Its protein product is CASTVAGGTISYEQYF.

V gene TRBV4-1 combines with J gene TRBJ1-6, with 7 positions matching TRBD1. From germline, CDR1 is MGHRA and CDR2 YSYEKL. J gave up 5 bases and V 2 bases, and 6 bases lay outside the gene matches. The CDR3 consists of 16 residues. CDR3 nucleotide sequence: TGCGCCAGCAGCCAAAGCCCGACAGGGAATAATTCACCCCTCCACTTT. Protein product: CASSQSPTGNNSPLHF.

This chain connects TRBV30 to TRBJ2-3; D not certain. Per germline, CDR1 GTSNPN and CDR2 SVGIG (reference sequence). V lost 0 bases to trimming and J lost 0 bases, with 4 bases between them. The CDR3 loop spans 13 amino acids. Here the CDR3 DNA reads TGTGCCTGGAGTGTCTTCAGCACAGATACGCAGTATTTT. Translating gives CAWSVFSTDTQYF.

The chain links TRBV10-1 to TRBJ2-7; D gene ambiguous. V was pared by 4 bases and J by 2 bases, with 12 bases between. Per the germline V gene, CDR1 is WNHNN and CDR2 is SYGVQD (reference sequence). CDR3 length equals 14 residues. CDR3 sequence: CASSVDRRPYEQYF. DNA of the CDR3: TGCGCCAGCAGTGTGGACCGGCGTCCCTACGAGCAGTACTTC.

The chain joins TRBV5-1 to TRBJ2-4; 9 nucleotides line up with TRBD1. Trimming cost V 1 base and J 6 bases; bases outside gene matches: 2. The CDR3 length is 14 residues. The V gene's germline CDR1 is SGHRS and CDR2 YFSETQ. The CDR3 bases are TGCGCCAGCAGCTTGCCGGGACAGGGAAACATTCAGTACTTC. Translating it yields CASSLPGQGNIQYF.

This clone has only a few counts. The chain combines TRBV7-9 with TRBJ2-1; TRBD2 agrees at 7 bases. The CDR3 has 13 amino acids. The germline V gene encodes CDR1 SEHNR and CDR2 FQNEAQ (reference sequence). Trimming removed 1 base from V and 12 bases from J; junction bases left unmatched: 6. CDR3 sequence reads: CASSLGGRERQFF. CDR3 DNA sequence: TGTGCCAGCAGCTTAGGAGGGCGGGAGCGGCAGTTCTTC.

Turning to this clone: The final CDR3 position lacks the conserved phenylalanine or tryptophan, pointing to a likely read error. The CDR3 spells CASSFDRGRYGYTL. DNA of the CDR3: TGTGCCAGCAGCTTTGACAGGGGACGATATGGCTACACCCTC. This chain connects TRBV5-4 to TRBJ1-2; 8 positions match TRBD1. V shed 2 bases and J 5 bases; nucleotides not matched to a gene: 5. Germline CDR1 and CDR2: SGHNT and YYREEE (reference sequence). The CDR3 has 14 amino acids.

The chain links TRBV7-9 to TRBJ2-5, with no clear D. V lost 8 bases, J lost 2 bases, and 9 bases lay in between. The CDR3 has 12 residues. Germline V gives CDR1 SEHNR, CDR2 FQNEAQ (reference sequence). CDR3 in amino acids: CASGSLQETQYF. CDR3 DNA sequence: TGTGCCAGCGGGTCGCTTCAAGAGACCCAGTACTTC.

The CDR3 spells CASSLAGGGAWQPQHF. In DNA form, the CDR3 reads TGTGCCAGCAGCTTAGCGGGAGGGGGCGCATGGCAGCCCCAGCATTTT. This rearrangement joins TRBV7-9 to TRBJ1-5, with 7 bases fitting TRBD1. CDR1 and CDR2 (germline): SEHNR, FQNEAQ (reference sequence). Trimming took 0 bases from V and 7 from J; bases not matched to a gene: 9. This CDR3 region has 16 residues. The whole variable domain, remainder taken from reference TRBV7-9 and TRBJ1-5, is DTGVSQNPRHKITKRGQNVTFRCDPISEHNRLYWYRQTLGQGPEFLTYFQNEAQLEKSRLLSDRFSAERPKGSFSTLEIQRTEQGDSAMYLCASSLAGGGAWQPQHFGDGTRLSIL.

This sequence joins TRBV11-2 and TRBJ1-2; D is perhaps TRBD1 (6 bases). CDR1 is SGHAT and CDR2 is FQNNGV in the germline V gene. V lost 10 bases, J lost 2 bases, and 17 bases lay in between. This CDR3 has 14 amino acids. CDR3 in amino acids: CANRVAGDNYGYTF. The CDR3 DNA follows: TGTGCCAACAGGGTCGCGGGGGACAACTATGGCTACACCTTC.

This clone was detected once. The chain combines TRBV18 with TRBJ1-1; D gene uncertain. V was clipped by 4 bases and J by 4 bases, with 10 bases between them. CDR1 KGHSH and CDR2 LQKENI come from the germline V gene. The CDR3 contains 13 residues. The CDR3 loop reads CASSQEGRTEAFF. CDR3 in DNA: TGTGCCAGCTCACAAGAAGGACGCACTGAAGCTTTCTTT.

The chain uses TRBV6-1 and TRBJ2-2, with 7 positions matching TRBD1. The V segment lost 4 bases and the J segment 6 bases; nucleotides outside the gene matches: 5. This CDR3 has 14 amino acids. The germline gives CDR1 MNHNS, CDR2 SASEGT. CDR3 nucleotide sequence: TGTGCCAGCAGTGCTTGGACAGGTCCCGGGGAGCTGTTTTTT. Translation: CASSAWTGPGELFF.

The chain recombines TRBV7-2 with TRBJ1-5; the D is unclear. Per germline, CDR1 SGHTA and CDR2 FQGNSA. The CDR3 runs to 14 residues. The V end was cut by 3 bases, the J end by 0 bases, with 6 bases between. The DNA for the CDR3 is TGTGCCAGCAGCTTTGGTTTTAGCAATCAGCCCCAGCATTTT. Translation gives CASSFGFSNQPQHF.

The chain recombines TRBV18 with TRBJ2-7; D is tentatively TRBD1 or TRBD2 (5 bases each). Per the germline V gene, CDR1 is KGHSH and CDR2 is LQKENI. V lost 6 bases and J 3 bases, leaving 12 bases between the germline ends. The CDR3 loop spans 13 amino acids. In DNA, the CDR3 is TGTGCCAGCTCTCAGGGACGTGACTACGAGCAGTACTTC. This gives the protein CASSQGRDYEQYF.

The sample holds one count of this clone. The chain carries TRBV4-1 and TRBJ2-1; 11 bases agree with TRBD1. The V gene's germline CDR1 is MGHRA and CDR2 YSYEKL. The CDR3 length is 16 residues. With V trimmed by 2 bases and J by 6 bases, 6 bases remained unmatched. The CDR3 nucleotides read TGCGCCAGCAGCCAAAGCCCCGGGACAGGGGGCAATGAGCAGTTCTTC. Protein: CASSQSPGTGGNEQFF.

The chain links TRBV7-9 to TRBJ2-2; D is perhaps TRBD2 (6 bases). V was shortened by 3 bases and J by 4 bases, with 15 bases between the two germline ends. Germline CDR1 reads SEHNR; CDR2 reads FQNEAQ (reference sequence). CDR3 size: 16 residues. The CDR3 nucleotides are TGTGCCAGCAGCTTGTGGGACTCCGGCATCACCGGGGAGCTGTTTTTT. It encodes CASSLWDSGITGELFF. The entire variable domain, with the rest obtained from reference TRBV7-9 and TRBJ2-2, is as follows: DTGVSQNPRHKITKRGQNVTFRCDPISEHNRLYWYRQTLGQGPEFLTYFQNEAQLEKSRLLSDRFSAERPKGSFSTLEIQRTEQGDSAMYLCASSLWDSGITGELFFGEGSRLTVL.

This CDR3 reads CASSQTGVFTKNIQYF. CDR3 DNA: TGTGCCAGCAGTCAAACCGGGGTGTTTACCAAAAACATTCAGTACTTC. The chain couples TRBV28 to TRBJ2-4; a possible D gene is TRBD2 (5 bases). Germline V lookup: CDR1 MDHEN, CDR2 SYDVKM. With 5 bases removed from V and 2 bases from J, the gap between germline ends came to 16 bases. The CDR3 runs 16 residues.

About this clone itself: The same CDR3 arises from other DNA sequences in this sample as well. The chain joins TRBV7-8 to TRBJ1-1; D is unclear. The CDR3 runs 13 residues. With 3 bases removed from V and 1 base from J, the gap between germline ends came to 6 bases. The germline CDR1 and CDR2 sequences are SGHVS and FQNEAQ. DNA for the CDR3: TGTGCCAGCAGCTTGGGAGCGAACACTGAAGCTTTCTTT. This translates into CASSLGANTEAFF.

J is TRBJ1-5 and V is TRBV12-5; 7 nucleotides agree with TRBD1. The CDR3 length is 16 residues. The junction had 7 bases not matched to a gene; V was cut back by 0 bases and J by 5 bases. The V gene's germline CDR1 is LGHNT and CDR2 FRNRAP. The CDR3 DNA follows: TGTGCTAGTGGTTTGGTACTTGGGACAGAGTATCAGCCCCAGCATTTT. This encodes CASGLVLGTEYQPQHF.

The chain joins TRBV4-1 to TRBJ2-2; TRBD1 aligns across 9 bases. This CDR3 has 16 residues. Germline V gene sequence: CDR1 MGHRA, CDR2 YSYEKL. V shed 4 bases and J 1 base; nucleotides not matched to a gene: 4. The CDR3 nucleotides are TGCGCCAGCAGCCTGCTGGGACAGGGGAACACCGGGGAGCTGTTTTTT. It translates to CASSLLGQGNTGELFF.